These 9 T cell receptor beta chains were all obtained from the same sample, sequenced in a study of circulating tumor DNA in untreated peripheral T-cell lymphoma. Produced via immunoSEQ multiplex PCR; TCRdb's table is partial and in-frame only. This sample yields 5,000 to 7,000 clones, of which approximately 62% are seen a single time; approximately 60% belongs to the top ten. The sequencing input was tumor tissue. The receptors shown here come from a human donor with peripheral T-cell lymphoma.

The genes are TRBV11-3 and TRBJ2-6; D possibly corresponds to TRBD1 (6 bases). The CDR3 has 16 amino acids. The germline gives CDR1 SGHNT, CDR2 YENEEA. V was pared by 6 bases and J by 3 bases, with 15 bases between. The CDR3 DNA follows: TGTGCCAGCAGTCCGCTAGGGGGAGATGGGGCCAACGTCCTGACTTTC. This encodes CASSPLGGDGANVLTF.

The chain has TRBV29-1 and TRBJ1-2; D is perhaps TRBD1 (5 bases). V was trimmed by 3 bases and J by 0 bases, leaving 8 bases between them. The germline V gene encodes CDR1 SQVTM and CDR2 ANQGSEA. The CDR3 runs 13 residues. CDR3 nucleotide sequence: TGCAGCGTTGAGACAGTAGCTAACTATGGCTACACCTTC. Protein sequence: CSVETVANYGYTF.

CDR3 coding DNA: TGTGCCACCGCGGGACTAGAGTCCTACGAGCAGTACTTC. Its translation: CATAGLESYEQYF. V usage is TRBV6-8 and J usage is TRBJ2-7; 8 positions match TRBD2. The V segment lost 10 bases and the J segment 1 base; nucleotides outside the gene matches: 6. From germline, CDR1 is MNHGY and CDR2 SAAAGT. The CDR3 is 13 residues long.

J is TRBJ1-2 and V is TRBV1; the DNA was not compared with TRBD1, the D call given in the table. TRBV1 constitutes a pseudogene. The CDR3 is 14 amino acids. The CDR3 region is CASSQGGSNYGYTF. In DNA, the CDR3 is TGCGCCAGCAGCCAAGGTGGCAGTAACTATGGCTACACCTTC.

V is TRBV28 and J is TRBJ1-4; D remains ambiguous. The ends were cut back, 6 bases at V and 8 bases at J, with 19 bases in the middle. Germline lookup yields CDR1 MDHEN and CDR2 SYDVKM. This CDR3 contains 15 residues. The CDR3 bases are TGTGCCAGCAGCCCACCCGGTGGAATGGTGGAAAAACTGTTTTTT. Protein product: CASSPPGGMVEKLFF.

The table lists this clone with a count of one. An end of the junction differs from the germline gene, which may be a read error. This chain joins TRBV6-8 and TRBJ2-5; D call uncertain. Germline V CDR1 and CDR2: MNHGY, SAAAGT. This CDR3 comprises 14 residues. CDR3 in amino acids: CASSWGVSGETQYF. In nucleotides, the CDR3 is TGTGCCAGTAGTTGGGGTGTTTCAGGAGAGACCCAGTACTTC.

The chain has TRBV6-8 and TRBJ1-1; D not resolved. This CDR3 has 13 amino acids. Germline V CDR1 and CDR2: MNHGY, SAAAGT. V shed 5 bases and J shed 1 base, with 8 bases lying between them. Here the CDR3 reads CASSDQWNTEAFF. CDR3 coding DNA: TGTGCCAGCAGTGATCAGTGGAACACTGAAGCTTTCTTT.

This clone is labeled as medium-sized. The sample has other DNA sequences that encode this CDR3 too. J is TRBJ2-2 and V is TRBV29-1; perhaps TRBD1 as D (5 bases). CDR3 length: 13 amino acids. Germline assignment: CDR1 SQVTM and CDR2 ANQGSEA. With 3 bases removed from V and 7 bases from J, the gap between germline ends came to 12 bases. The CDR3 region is CSVELRVGGELFF. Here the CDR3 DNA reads TGCAGCGTTGAGCTCAGGGTGGGCGGGGAGCTGTTTTTT.

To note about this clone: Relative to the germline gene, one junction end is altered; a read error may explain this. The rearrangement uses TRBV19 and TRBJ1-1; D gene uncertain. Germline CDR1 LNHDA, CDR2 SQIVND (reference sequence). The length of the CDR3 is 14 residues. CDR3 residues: CASSTLGGRTETFF. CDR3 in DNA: TGTGCCAGTAGTACCCTGGGAGGGAGGACTGAAACTTTCTTT.